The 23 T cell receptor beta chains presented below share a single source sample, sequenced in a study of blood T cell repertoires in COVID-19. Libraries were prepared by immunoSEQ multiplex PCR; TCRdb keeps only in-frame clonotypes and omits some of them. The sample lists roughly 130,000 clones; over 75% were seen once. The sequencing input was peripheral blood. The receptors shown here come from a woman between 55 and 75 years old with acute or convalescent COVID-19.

The CDR3 DNA reads as TGTGCCAGCCGACAGGGAACAAGTTCGCAGTATTTT. Amino acids: CASRQGTSSQYF. This chain links TRBV2 with TRBJ2-3; 7 bases align to TRBD1. Trimming cost V 8 bases and J 10 bases; bases outside gene matches: 9. The germline V gene encodes CDR1 SNHLY and CDR2 FYNNEI. The CDR3 loop spans 12 amino acids.

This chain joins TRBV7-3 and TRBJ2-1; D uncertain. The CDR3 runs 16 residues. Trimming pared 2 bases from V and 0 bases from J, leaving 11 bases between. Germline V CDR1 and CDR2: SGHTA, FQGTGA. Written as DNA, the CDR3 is TGTGCCAGCAGCTTATCCGGCGGAGCCTCCTACAATGAGCAGTTCTTC. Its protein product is CASSLSGGASYNEQFF.

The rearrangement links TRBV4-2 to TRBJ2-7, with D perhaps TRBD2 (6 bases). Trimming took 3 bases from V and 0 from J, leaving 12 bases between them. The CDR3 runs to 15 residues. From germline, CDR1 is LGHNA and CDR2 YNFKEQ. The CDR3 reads CASSQISGISYEQYF. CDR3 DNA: TGTGCCAGCAGCCAGATTAGCGGAATCTCCTACGAGCAGTACTTC.

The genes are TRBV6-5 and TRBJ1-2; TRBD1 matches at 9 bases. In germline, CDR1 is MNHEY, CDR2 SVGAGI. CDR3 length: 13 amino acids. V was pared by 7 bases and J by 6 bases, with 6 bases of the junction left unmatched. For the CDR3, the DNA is TGTGCCAGCATGATGACAGGGGGTGATGGCTACACCTTC. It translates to CASMMTGGDGYTF.

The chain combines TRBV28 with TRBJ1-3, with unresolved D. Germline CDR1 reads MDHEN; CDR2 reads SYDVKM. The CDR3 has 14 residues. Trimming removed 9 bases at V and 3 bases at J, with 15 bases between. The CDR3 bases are TGTGCCAGTACCCCGATAGTGTATGGAAACACCATATATTTT. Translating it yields CASTPIVYGNTIYF.

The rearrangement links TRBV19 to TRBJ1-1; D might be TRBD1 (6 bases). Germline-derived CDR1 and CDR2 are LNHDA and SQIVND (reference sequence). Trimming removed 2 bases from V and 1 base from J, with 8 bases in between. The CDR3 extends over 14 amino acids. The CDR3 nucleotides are TGTGCCAGTAGTATATTACAGGGGAACACTGAAGCTTTCTTT. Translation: CASSILQGNTEAFF.

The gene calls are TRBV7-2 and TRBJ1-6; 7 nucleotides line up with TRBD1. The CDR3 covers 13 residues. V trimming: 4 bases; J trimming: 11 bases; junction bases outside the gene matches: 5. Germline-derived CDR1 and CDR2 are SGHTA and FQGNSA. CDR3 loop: CASSSDRAAPLHF. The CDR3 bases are TGTGCCAGCAGCTCCGACAGGGCAGCACCCCTCCACTTT.

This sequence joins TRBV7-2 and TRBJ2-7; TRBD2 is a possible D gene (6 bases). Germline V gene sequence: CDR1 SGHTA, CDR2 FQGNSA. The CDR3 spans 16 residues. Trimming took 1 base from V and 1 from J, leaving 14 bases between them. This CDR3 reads CASSLGSRTKSYEQYF. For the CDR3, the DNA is TGTGCCAGCAGCTTAGGGAGCAGGACTAAGTCCTACGAGCAGTACTTC.

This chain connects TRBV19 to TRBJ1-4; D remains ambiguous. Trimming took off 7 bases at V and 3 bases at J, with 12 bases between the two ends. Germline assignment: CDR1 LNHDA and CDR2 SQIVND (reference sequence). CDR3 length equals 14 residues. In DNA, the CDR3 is TGTGCCAGTAAAGAGGCCAGCTCTAATGAAAAACTGTTTTTT. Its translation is CASKEASSNEKLFF.

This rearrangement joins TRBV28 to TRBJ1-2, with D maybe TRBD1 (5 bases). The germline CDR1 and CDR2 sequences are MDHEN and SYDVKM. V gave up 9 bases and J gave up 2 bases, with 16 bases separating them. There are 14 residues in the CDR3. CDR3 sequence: CASTGGTLNYGYTF. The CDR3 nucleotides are TGTGCCAGTACAGGAGGGACCCTAAACTATGGCTACACCTTC.

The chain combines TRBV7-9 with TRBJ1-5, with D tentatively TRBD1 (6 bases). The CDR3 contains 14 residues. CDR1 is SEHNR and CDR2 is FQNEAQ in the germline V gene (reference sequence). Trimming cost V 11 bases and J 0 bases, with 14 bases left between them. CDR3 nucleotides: TGTGCCGTCCGGGACACCGATAGCAATCAGCCCCAGCATTTT. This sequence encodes CAVRDTDSNQPQHF. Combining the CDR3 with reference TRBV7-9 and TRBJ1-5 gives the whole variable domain DTGVSQNPRHKITKRGQNVTFRCDPISEHNRLYWYRQTLGQGPEFLTYFQNEAQLEKSRLLSDRFSAERPKGSFSTLEIQRTEQGDSAMYLCAVRDTDSNQPQHFGDGTRLSIL.

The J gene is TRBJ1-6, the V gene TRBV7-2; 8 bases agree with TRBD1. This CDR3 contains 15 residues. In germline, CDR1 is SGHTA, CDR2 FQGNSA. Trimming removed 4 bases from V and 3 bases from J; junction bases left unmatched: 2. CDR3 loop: CASSSGQGYNSPLHF. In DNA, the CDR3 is TGTGCCAGCAGCTCAGGACAGGGCTATAATTCACCCCTCCACTTT. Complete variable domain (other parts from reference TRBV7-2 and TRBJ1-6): GAGVSQSPSNKVTEKGKDVELRCDPISGHTALYWYRQSLGQGLEFLIYFQGNSAPDKSGLPSDRFSAERTGGSVSTLTIQRTQQEDSAVYLCASSSGQGYNSPLHFGNGTRLTVT.

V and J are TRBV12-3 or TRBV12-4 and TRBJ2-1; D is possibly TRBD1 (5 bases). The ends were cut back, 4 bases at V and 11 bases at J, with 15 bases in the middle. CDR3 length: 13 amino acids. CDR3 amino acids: CASSSPLTAKQFF. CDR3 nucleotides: TGTGCCAGCAGTTCCCCCTTGACAGCTAAGCAGTTCTTC.

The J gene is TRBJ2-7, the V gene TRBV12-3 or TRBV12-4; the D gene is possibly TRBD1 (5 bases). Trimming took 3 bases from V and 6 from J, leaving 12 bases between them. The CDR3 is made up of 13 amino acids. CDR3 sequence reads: CASSLGPTGEQYV. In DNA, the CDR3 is TGTGCCAGCAGTTTGGGGCCTACGGGCGAGCAGTACGTC.

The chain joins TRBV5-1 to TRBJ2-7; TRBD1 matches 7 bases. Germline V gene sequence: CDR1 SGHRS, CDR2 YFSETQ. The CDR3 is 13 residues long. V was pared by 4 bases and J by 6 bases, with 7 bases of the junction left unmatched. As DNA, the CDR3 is TGCGCCAGCAGCCTTGACAGGGTTGGCGAGCAGTACTTC. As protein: CASSLDRVGEQYF.

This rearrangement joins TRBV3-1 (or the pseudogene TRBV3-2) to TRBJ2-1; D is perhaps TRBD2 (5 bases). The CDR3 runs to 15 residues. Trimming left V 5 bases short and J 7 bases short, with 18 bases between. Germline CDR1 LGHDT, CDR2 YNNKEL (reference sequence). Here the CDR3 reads CASSETSSGNNEQFF. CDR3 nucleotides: TGTGCCAGCAGCGAAACGTCCAGCGGTAATAATGAGCAGTTCTTC.

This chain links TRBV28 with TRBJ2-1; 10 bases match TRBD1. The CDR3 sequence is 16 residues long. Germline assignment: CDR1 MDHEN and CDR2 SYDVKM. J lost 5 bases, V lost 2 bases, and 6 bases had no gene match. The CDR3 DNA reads TGTGCCAGCAGTTTAAGTTGGGACAGGGGAGACAATGAGCAGTTCTTC. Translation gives CASSLSWDRGDNEQFF.

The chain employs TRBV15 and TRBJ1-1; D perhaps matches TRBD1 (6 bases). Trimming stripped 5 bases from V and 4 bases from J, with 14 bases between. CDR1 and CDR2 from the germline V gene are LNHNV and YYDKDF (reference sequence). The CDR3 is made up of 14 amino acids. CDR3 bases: TGTGCCACCAGCCCGGGACAACTATCCACTGAAGCTTTCTTT. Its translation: CATSPGQLSTEAFF. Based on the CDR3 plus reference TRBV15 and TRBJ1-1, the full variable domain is DAMVIQNPRYQVTQFGKPVTLSCSQTLNHNVMYWYQQKSSQAPKLLFHYYDKDFNNEADTPDNFQSRRPNTSFCFLDIRSPGLGDTAMYLCATSPGQLSTEAFFGQGTRLTVV.

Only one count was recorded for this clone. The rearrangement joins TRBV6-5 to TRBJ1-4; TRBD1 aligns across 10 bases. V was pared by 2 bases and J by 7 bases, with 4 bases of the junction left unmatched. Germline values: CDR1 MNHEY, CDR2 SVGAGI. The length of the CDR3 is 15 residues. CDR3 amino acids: CASSYADRGPEKLFF. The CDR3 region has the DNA TGTGCCAGCAGTTACGCAGACAGGGGGCCTGAAAAACTGTTTTTT.

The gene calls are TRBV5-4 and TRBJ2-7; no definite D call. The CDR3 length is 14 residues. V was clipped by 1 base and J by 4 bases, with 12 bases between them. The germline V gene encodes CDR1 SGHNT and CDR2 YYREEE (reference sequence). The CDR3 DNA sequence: TGTGCCAGCAGCTTGAACCCCAACTCTTACGAGCAGTACTTC. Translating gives CASSLNPNSYEQYF.

CDR3 residues: CASSPQARGNEKLFF. CDR3 DNA sequence: TGTGCCAGCAGCCCTCAAGCCAGGGGGAATGAAAAACTGTTTTTT. J is TRBJ1-4 and V is TRBV4-2; TRBD1 agrees at 7 bases. CDR1 is LGHNA, CDR2 YNFKEQ, per germline. The CDR3 runs 15 residues. The J segment lost 5 bases and the V segment lost 4 bases, leaving 7 bases of the junction unmatched.

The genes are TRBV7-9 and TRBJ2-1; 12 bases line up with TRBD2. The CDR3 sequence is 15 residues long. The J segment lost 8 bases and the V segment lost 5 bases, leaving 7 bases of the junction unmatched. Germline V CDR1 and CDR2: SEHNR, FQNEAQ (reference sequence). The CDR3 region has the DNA TGTGCCAGCAGCCCCAGACTAGCGGGAGAGCATGAGCAGTTCTTC. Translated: CASSPRLAGEHEQFF.

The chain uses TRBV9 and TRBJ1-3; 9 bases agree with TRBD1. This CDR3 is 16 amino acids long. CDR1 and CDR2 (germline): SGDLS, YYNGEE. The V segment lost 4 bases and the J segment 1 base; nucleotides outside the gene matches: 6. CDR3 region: CASSPDRGLSGNTIYF. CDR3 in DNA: TGTGCCAGCAGCCCGGACAGGGGATTGTCTGGAAACACCATATATTTT.